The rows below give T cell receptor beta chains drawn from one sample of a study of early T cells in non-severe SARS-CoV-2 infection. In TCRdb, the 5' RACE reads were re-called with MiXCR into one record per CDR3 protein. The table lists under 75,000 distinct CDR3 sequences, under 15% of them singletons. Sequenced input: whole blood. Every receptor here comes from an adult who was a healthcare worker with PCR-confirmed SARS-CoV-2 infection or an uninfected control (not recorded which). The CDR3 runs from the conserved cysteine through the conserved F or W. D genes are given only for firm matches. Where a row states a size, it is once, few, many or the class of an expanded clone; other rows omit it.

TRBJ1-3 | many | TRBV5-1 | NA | CASSLAGPNSGNTIYF | TGCGCCAGCAGCTTGGCCGGACCCAACTCTGGAAACACCATATATTTT
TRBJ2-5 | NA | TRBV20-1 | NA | CSASERVETQYF | TGCAGTGCTAGCGAGAGGGTTGAGACCCAGTACTTC
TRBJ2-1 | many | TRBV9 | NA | CASSAAGLPYNEQFF | TGTGCCAGCAGCGCCGCCGGACTACCTTACAATGAGCAGTTCTTC
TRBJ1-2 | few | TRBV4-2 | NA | CASSQDPSANYGYTF | TGTGCCAGCAGCCAAGATCCCAGCGCTAACTATGGCTACACCTTC
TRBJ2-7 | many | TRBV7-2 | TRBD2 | CASRPSLASYEQYF | TGTGCCAGCAGACCCTCACTAGCGTCCTACGAGCAGTACTTC
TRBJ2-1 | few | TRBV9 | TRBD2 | CASSVVASGSEQFF | TGTGCCAGCAGCGTAGTAGCTAGCGGGAGTGAGCAGTTCTTC
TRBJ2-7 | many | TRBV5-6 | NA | CASSFQGYEQYF | TGTGCCAGCAGCTTCCAGGGCTACGAGCAGTACTTC
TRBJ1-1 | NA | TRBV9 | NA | CASSPRQGKDTEAFF | TGTGCCAGCAGCCCACGTCAGGGAAAGGACACTGAAGCTTTCTTT
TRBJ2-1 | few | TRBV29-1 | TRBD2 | CSVAATSGTSEQFF | TGCAGCGTCGCGGCGACTAGCGGGACCAGTGAGCAGTTCTTC
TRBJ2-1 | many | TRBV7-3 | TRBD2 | CASSQTSFDEQFF | TGTGCCAGCAGCCAGACTAGCTTCGATGAGCAGTTCTTC
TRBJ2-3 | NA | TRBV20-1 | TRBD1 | CSAAGGQGGADTQYF | TGCAGTGCTGCCGGAGGACAGGGCGGCGCAGATACGCAGTATTTT
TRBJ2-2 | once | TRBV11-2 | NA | CASSLAGGHGELFF | TGTGCCAGCAGCTTAGCGGGGGGCCACGGGGAGCTGTTTTTT
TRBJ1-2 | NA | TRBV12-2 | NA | CARRRDYGYTF | TGTGCAAGGAGGCGAGACTATGGCTACACCTTC
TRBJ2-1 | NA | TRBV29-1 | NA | CSAGRLLSEQFF | TGCAGCGCCGGCAGGCTGTTAAGTGAGCAGTTCTTC
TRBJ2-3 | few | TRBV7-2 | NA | CASSLKQSSTDTQYF | TGTGCCAGCAGCTTAAAACAGTCGAGCACAGATACGCAGTATTTT
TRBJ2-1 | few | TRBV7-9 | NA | CASSPGLPSVEQFF | TGTGCCAGCAGCCCGGGCCTCCCGAGTGTTGAGCAGTTCTTC
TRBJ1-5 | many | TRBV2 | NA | CASNERGREPQHF | TGTGCCAGCAATGAAAGGGGCCGGGAGCCCCAGCATTTT
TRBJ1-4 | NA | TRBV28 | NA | CASSLHAPTNEKLFF | TGTGCCAGCAGTTTGCATGCCCCAACTAATGAAAAACTGTTTTTT
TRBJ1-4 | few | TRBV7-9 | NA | CASGRTNEKLFF | TGTGCCAGTGGGAGGACTAATGAAAAACTGTTTTTT
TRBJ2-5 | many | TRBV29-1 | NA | CSAVQQEYGTQYF | TGCAGCGCTGTGCAACAGGAGTATGGGACCCAGTACTTC
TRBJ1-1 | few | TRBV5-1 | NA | CASSKQQPNTEAFF | TGCGCCAGCAGCAAACAGCAACCGAACACTGAAGCTTTCTTT
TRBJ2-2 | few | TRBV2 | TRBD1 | CASVDRGTNGELFF | TGTGCCAGCGTGGACAGGGGAACAAACGGGGAGCTGTTTTTT
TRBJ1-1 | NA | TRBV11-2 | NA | CASSPDLMNTEAFF | TGTGCCAGCAGCCCGGACCTCATGAACACTGAAGCTTTCTTT
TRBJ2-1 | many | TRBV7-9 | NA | CASSRGVGQGNNEQFF | TGTGCCAGCAGCCGTGGAGTAGGTCAGGGAAACAATGAGCAGTTCTTC
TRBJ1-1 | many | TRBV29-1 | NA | CSVANTEAFF | TGCAGCGTCGCGAACACTGAAGCTTTCTTT
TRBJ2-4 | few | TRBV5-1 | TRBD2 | CASSLGLAGSINIQYF | TGCGCCAGCAGCTTGGGACTAGCGGGATCTATAAACATTCAGTACTTC
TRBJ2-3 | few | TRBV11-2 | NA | CASSTTGPDTQYF | TGTGCCAGCAGCACAACGGGCCCAGATACGCAGTATTTT
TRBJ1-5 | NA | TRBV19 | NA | CASSIFVEGSQPQHF | TGTGCCAGTAGTATATTTGTTGAGGGGAGTCAGCCCCAGCATTTT
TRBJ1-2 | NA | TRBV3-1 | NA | CASSFIGGYTF | TGTGCCAGCAGCTTTATCGGTGGCTACACCTTC
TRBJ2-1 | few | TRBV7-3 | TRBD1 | CASSSTGAGFLFF | TGTGCCAGCAGCTCGACAGGGGCTGGCTTCCTGTTCTTC
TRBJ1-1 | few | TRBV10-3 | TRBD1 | CAISGQGAQQSEAFF | TGTGCCATCAGCGGACAGGGGGCCCAACAGAGTGAAGCTTTCTTT
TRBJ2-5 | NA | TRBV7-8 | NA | CASSLFGGRLETQYF | TGTGCCAGCAGCTTATTTGGTGGGAGGCTTGAGACCCAGTACTTC
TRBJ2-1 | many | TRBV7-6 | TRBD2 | CASSSGTSEYNEQFF | TGTGCCAGCAGCTCCGGGACTAGCGAGTACAATGAGCAGTTCTTC
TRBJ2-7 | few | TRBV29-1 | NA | CSVVSGNHEQYF | TGCAGCGTTGTGTCCGGGAACCACGAGCAGTACTTC
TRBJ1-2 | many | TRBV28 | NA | CASRTVLLSGGNYGYTF | TGTGCCAGCAGGACGGTTCTTCTGAGTGGAGGGAACTATGGCTACACCTTC
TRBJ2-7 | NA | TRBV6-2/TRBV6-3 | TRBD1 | CASRITGTGANEQYF | TGTGCCAGCAGAATCACCGGGACAGGGGCTAACGAGCAGTACTTC
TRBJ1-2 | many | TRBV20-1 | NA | CSARDPILYGYTF | TGCAGTGCTAGGGACCCAATTCTCTATGGCTACACCTTC
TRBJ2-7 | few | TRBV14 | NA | CASSRRGATYEQYF | TGTGCCAGCAGCAGGAGGGGCGCAACCTACGAGCAGTACTTC
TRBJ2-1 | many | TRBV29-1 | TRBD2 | CSAGLADNEQFF | TGCAGCGCTGGACTAGCGGACAATGAGCAGTTCTTC
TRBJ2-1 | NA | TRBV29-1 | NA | CSGGRGGSYNEQFF | TGCAGTGGGGGTAGGGGCGGCTCCTACAATGAGCAGTTCTTC
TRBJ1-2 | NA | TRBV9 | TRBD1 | CASSFGQGGIGYTF | TGTGCCAGCAGCTTTGGACAGGGTGGTATAGGCTACACCTTC
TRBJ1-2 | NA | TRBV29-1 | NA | CSVRDSAYGYTF | TGCAGCGTACGAGACAGCGCCTATGGCTACACCTTC
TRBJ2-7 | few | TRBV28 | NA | CASKGQGGYEQYF | TGTGCCAGCAAGGGGCAGGGTGGGTACGAGCAGTACTTC
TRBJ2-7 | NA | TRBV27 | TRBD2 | CASSFSGLAGGNDEQYF | TGTGCCAGCAGTTTCTCGGGACTAGCGGGAGGCAACGACGAGCAGTACTTC
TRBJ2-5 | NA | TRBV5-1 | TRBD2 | CASSLDGLAGGETQYF | TGCGCCAGCAGCTTGGATGGCCTAGCGGGAGGAGAGACCCAGTACTTC
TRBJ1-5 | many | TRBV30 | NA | CAWSPDRNQPQHF | TGTGCCTGGAGTCCAGACAGGAATCAGCCCCAGCATTTT
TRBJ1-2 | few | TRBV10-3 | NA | CAISESLFDGYTF | TGTGCCATCAGTGAGTCCCTTTTCGATGGCTACACCTTC
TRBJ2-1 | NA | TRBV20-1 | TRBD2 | CSARAPGLAGYNEQFF | TGCAGTGCTAGAGCGCCGGGACTAGCGGGCTACAATGAGCAGTTCTTC
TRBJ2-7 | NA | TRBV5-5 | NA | CASSFPPGGREQYF | TGTGCCAGCAGCTTTCCTCCAGGAGGCAGGGAGCAGTACTTC
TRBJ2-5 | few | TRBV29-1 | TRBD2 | CSVEGWLAGGMGQETQYF | TGCAGCGTTGAAGGCTGGCTAGCGGGAGGGATGGGCCAAGAGACCCAGTACTTC
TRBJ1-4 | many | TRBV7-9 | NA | CASSSRGSDEKLFF | TGTGCCAGCAGCTCAAGGGGAAGTGATGAAAAACTGTTTTTT
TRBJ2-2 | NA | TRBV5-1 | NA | CASSQTVNTGELFF | TGCGCCAGCAGCCAGACAGTGAACACCGGGGAGCTGTTTTTT
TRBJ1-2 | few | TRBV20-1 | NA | CSAKANYGYTF | TGCAGTGCTAAGGCGAACTATGGCTACACCTTC
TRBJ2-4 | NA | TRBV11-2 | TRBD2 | CASSLGGAASGSKNIQYF | TGTGCCAGCAGCTTAGGAGGGGCTGCTAGCGGGAGTAAAAACATTCAGTACTTC
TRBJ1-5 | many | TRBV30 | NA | CAWSVPQGGNQPQHF | TGTGCCTGGAGTGTACCACAGGGAGGCAATCAGCCCCAGCATTTT
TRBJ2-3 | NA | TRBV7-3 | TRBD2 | CASSLEMTSADTQYF | TGTGCCAGCAGCCTGGAAATGACTAGCGCAGATACGCAGTATTTT
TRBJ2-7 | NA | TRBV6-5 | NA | CASSLIPGSYEQYF | TGTGCCAGCAGTCTAATTCCGGGTTCCTACGAGCAGTACTTC
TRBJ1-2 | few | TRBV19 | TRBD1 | CASSILDRESGYTF | TGTGCCAGTAGTATCCTGGACAGGGAAAGTGGCTACACCTTC
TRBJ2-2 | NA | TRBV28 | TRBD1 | CASSRDSTGELFF | TGTGCCAGCAGTCGGGACAGCACCGGGGAGCTGTTTTTT